The 27 T cell receptor beta chains below all came from one sample that was sequenced in a study of T-cell memory formation after mild COVID-19. TCRdb re-derived calls from the 5' RACE reads in MiXCR, one entry per CDR3 protein. The table shows 110,000 or so distinct CDR3 sequences, with 22% occurring only once. Sequencing was done on a sample of PBMCs or a T cell subset sorted from them (not recorded which). These receptors all stem from a man aged 18 to 35 who had mild COVID-19 (a few samples of this study predate the infection). Cell type and time point are not known.

This clonotype was observed a few times. The chain employs TRBV18 and TRBJ2-7; 8 bases are shared with TRBD1. V lost 3 bases and J lost 0; bases outside the gene matches: 7. CDR1 is KGHSH and CDR2 is LQKENI in the germline V gene. The CDR3 has 16 amino acids. The CDR3 spells CASSPKDRASSYEQYV. In DNA, the CDR3 is TGTGCCAGCTCACCCAAGGACAGGGCAAGCTCCTACGAGCAGTACGTC.

The V gene is TRBV29-1, the J gene TRBJ1-2, with D hard to call. CDR1 SQVTM and CDR2 ANQGSEA come from the germline V gene. This CDR3 is built from 11 residues. With 0 bases removed from V and 10 bases from J, the gap between germline ends came to 9 bases. The DNA of the CDR3 is TGCAGCGTTGAAGACCTAATCGACTACACCTTC. This gives the protein CSVEDLIDYTF. The whole variable domain, filled in from reference TRBV29-1 and TRBJ1-2, reads SAVISQKPSRDICQRGTSLTIQCQVDSQVTMMFWYRQQPGQSLTLIATANQGSEATYESGFVIDKFPISRPNLTFSTLTVSNMSPEDSSIYLCSVEDLIDYTFGSGTRLTVV.

In this sample, this clonotype turned up a few times. This chain uses TRBV6-2 or TRBV6-3 with TRBJ2-7; D is ambiguous. Between the trimmed V and J ends, which lost 0 bases and 6 bases, there was a span of 6 bases. The CDR3 runs 12 residues. Germline CDR1 is MNHEY and CDR2 is SVGEGT. The CDR3 is CASSYSIGEQYV. CDR3 sequence (DNA): TGTGCCAGCAGTTACTCAATCGGCGAGCAGTACGTC.

The CDR3 here is CASSLKGRMNTEAFF. In DNA form, the CDR3 reads TGTGCCAGCAGCTTGAAAGGACGGATGAACACTGAAGCTTTCTTT. The chain carries TRBV28 and TRBJ1-1; no reliable D call. V shed 6 bases and J shed 0 bases, with 14 bases lying between them. This CDR3 has 15 amino acids. Germline CDR1 MDHEN, CDR2 SYDVKM.

The chain couples TRBV28 to TRBJ1-3, with D possibly being TRBD1 (6 bases). The length of the CDR3 is 16 residues. Trimming stripped 3 bases from V and 1 base from J, with 13 bases between. CDR1 is MDHEN, CDR2 SYDVKM, per germline. The CDR3 DNA sequence: TGTGCCAGCAGTTTCCCGGGGGGCTGGTCTGGAAACACCATATATTTT. Its translation: CASSFPGGWSGNTIYF.

The genes are TRBV10-3 and TRBJ2-3; 9 bases are shared with TRBD1. Germline V CDR1 and CDR2: ENHRY, SYGVKD. CDR3 size: 16 residues. V lost 5 bases, J lost 2 bases, and 8 bases stayed unmatched. The CDR3 DNA follows: TGTGCCATCAGTCTAACACAGGGGGCCCCCACAGATACGCAGTATTTT. Protein: CAISLTQGAPTDTQYF.

The chain links TRBV19 to TRBJ2-7; D may be TRBD2 (5 bases). CDR3 length: 12 residues. CDR1 and CDR2 from the germline V gene are LNHDA and SQIVND (reference sequence). The V gene lost 10 bases and the J gene lost 0 bases, with 10 bases spanning the gap. This CDR3 is CATEGSSYEQYF. In DNA, the CDR3 is TGTGCCACAGAGGGATCCTCCTACGAGCAGTACTTC.

The chain recombines TRBV5-1 with TRBJ2-3; D is possibly TRBD1 or TRBD2 (6 bases each). Germline V gene lookup returns CDR1 SGHRS and CDR2 YFSETQ. Trimming took off 6 bases at V and 4 bases at J, with 9 bases between the two ends. The CDR3 sequence is 12 residues long. CDR3 protein: CASNRGADTQYF. Here the CDR3 DNA reads TGCGCCAGCAATAGGGGGGCAGATACGCAGTATTTT. Variable domain in full (rest from reference TRBV5-1 and TRBJ2-3): KAGVTQTPRYLIKTRGQQVTLSCSPISGHRSVSWYQQTPGQGLQFLFEYFSETQRNKGNFPGRFSGRQFSNSRSEMNVSTLELGDSALYLCASNRGADTQYFGPGTRLTVL.

This clonotype was recorded a few times. This chain joins TRBV5-1 and TRBJ2-3, with 8 bases that match TRBD2. CDR1 is SGHRS, CDR2 YFSETQ, per germline. The CDR3 totals 17 residues. J gave up 0 bases and V 1 base, and 7 bases lay outside the gene matches. The CDR3 DNA sequence: TGCGCCAGCAGCTTGTTCATCGCGGGGGGAAGCACAGATACGCAGTATTTT. This codes for CASSLFIAGGSTDTQYF.

This clonotype was recorded many times. As DNA, the CDR3 is TGCGCCAGCAGCTTGGCCGTTCTAGCAAGCAATGAGCAGTTCTTC. Its protein is CASSLAVLASNEQFF. V gene TRBV5-1 combines with J gene TRBJ2-1, with D maybe TRBD2 (5 bases). CDR1 is SGHRS, CDR2 YFSETQ, per germline. The CDR3 sequence is 15 residues long. The V gene lost 0 bases and the J gene lost 6 bases, with 13 bases spanning the gap.

This clonotype was detected a few times. The chain combines TRBV7-9 with TRBJ2-3; 11 positions agree with TRBD2. Trimming at V came to 4 bases and at J to 0 bases, leaving 12 bases not matched to a gene. The CDR3 is 19 amino acids. Germline loops: CDR1 SEHNR, CDR2 FQNEAQ (reference sequence). CDR3 bases: TGTGCCAGCAGCTCCACGCTAGCGGGGGGATCTGCTAGCACAGATACGCAGTATTTT. This gives the protein CASSSTLAGGSASTDTQYF.

This CDR3 reads CASSLTDRSTEAFF. The CDR3 coding sequence is TGCGCCAGCAGCCTTACGGACAGGTCGACAGAAGCTTTCTTT. The V call is TRBV5-1, the J call TRBJ1-1, with 7 nucleotides matching TRBD1. V shed 4 bases, J shed 8 bases, and the junction held 11 bases outside the gene matches. The CDR3 is 14 amino acids. Looked up from germline, CDR1 is SGHRS and CDR2 is YFSETQ.

J is TRBJ2-3 and V is TRBV5-1, with TRBD1 as a possible D gene (5 bases). Looked up from germline, CDR1 is SGHRS and CDR2 is YFSETQ. The CDR3 sequence is 15 residues long. Trimming took 6 bases from V and 3 from J, leaving 17 bases between them. The CDR3 bases are TGCGCCAGCACCATGGAAGGGGCCCGGACAGATACGCAGTATTTT. This gives the protein CASTMEGARTDTQYF.

The chain joins TRBV4-3 to TRBJ2-1; 8 bases align to TRBD1. V shed 7 bases and J 8 bases; nucleotides not matched to a gene: 13. The CDR3 has 15 residues. In germline, CDR1 is LGHNA, CDR2 YSLEER. The CDR3 sequence is CASTLDGRGRDEQFF. For the CDR3, the DNA is TGCGCCAGCACGCTGGATGGCAGGGGGCGGGATGAGCAGTTCTTC.

This clonotype was seen only a few times. The gene calls are TRBV7-8 and TRBJ2-5, with D possibly matching TRBD1 (6 bases). The CDR3 totals 13 residues. With 1 base removed from V and 4 bases from J, the gap between germline ends came to 7 bases. CDR1 and CDR2 (germline): SGHVS, FQNEAQ. As DNA, the CDR3 is TGTGCCAGCAGCTTAGGCAGGGGAGAGACCCAGTACTTC. This codes for CASSLGRGETQYF.

V gene TRBV5-1 combines with J gene TRBJ2-2; the D gene is possibly TRBD1 (6 bases). Trimming removed 4 bases from V and 0 bases from J, with 13 bases in between. Looked up from germline, CDR1 is SGHRS and CDR2 is YFSETQ. The CDR3 runs 16 residues. The CDR3 DNA sequence: TGCGCCAGCAGCCGCAAGGACAGAACGAACACCGGGGAGCTGTTTTTT. Its translation is CASSRKDRTNTGELFF.

The V gene is TRBV19, the J gene TRBJ2-7, with TRBD2 as a possible D gene (5 bases). The CDR3 contains 14 residues. The germline V gene encodes CDR1 LNHDA and CDR2 SQIVND (reference sequence). V lost 5 bases to trimming and J lost 0 bases, with 11 bases between them. The CDR3 loop reads CASSRTSSSYEQYV. The CDR3 bases are TGTGCCAGTAGTCGGACTTCAAGCTCCTACGAGCAGTACGTC.

The chain couples TRBV4-2 to TRBJ2-1; D is perhaps TRBD1 (6 bases). Germline CDR1 and CDR2: LGHNA and YNFKEQ. V was cut by 4 bases and J by 7 bases, with 17 bases left in between. The CDR3 sequence is 15 residues long. CDR3 nucleotide sequence: TGTGCCAGCAGCCGAAGACGGACAGTGGAAAATGAGCAGTTCTTC. The encoded protein is CASSRRRTVENEQFF.

CDR3 DNA sequence: TGTGCCAGAAGTACAGCTAAGACAGAAGCTTTCTTT. It encodes CARSTAKTEAFF. The chain combines TRBV2 with TRBJ1-1; D is unresolved. V shed 9 bases and J shed 8 bases, with 16 bases lying between them. The CDR3 has 12 residues. Germline CDR1 reads SNHLY; CDR2 reads FYNNEI.

The table lists this clonotype with a few counts. CDR3 loop: CASSPPTGRSYNEQFF. The DNA for the CDR3 is TGTGCCAGCAGCCCTCCGACAGGGCGCTCCTACAATGAGCAGTTCTTC. The genes are TRBV7-6 and TRBJ2-1; TRBD1 matches at 7 bases. The J segment lost 0 bases and the V segment lost 5 bases, leaving 7 bases of the junction unmatched. Germline CDR1 SGHVS, CDR2 FNYEAQ. This CDR3 is built from 16 residues.

This clonotype appeared a single time. The CDR3 here is CASSNPYGGQETQYF. Written as DNA, the CDR3 is TGTGCCAGCAGCAACCCATACGGGGGCCAAGAGACCCAGTACTTC. This chain joins TRBV7-6 and TRBJ2-5, with D tentatively TRBD2 (6 bases). V dropped 5 bases and J dropped 1 base, with 14 bases sitting between them. The CDR3 covers 15 residues. Germline lookup yields CDR1 SGHVS and CDR2 FNYEAQ.

The chain employs TRBV7-9 and TRBJ2-3, with 9 bases identical to TRBD2. This CDR3 region has 17 residues. V gave up 5 bases and J gave up 0 bases; unmatched junction bases: 9. CDR1 SEHNR and CDR2 FQNEAQ come from the germline V gene (reference sequence). The CDR3 loop reads CASSTLLAGRSTDTQYF. Here the CDR3 DNA reads TGTGCCAGCAGCACGTTACTAGCGGGTCGAAGCACAGATACGCAGTATTTT.

The gene calls are TRBV16 and TRBJ1-2; D gene ambiguous. V dropped 2 bases and J dropped 9 bases, with 13 bases sitting between them. The CDR3 contains 13 residues. Germline V gives CDR1 KGHSY, CDR2 FQNENV. The chain's CDR3 is CASSQGEGRSYTF. In DNA form, the CDR3 reads TGTGCCAGCAGCCAAGGTGAAGGGAGGAGCTACACCTTC.

In this sample, this clonotype turned up a few times. The chain uses TRBV10-3 and TRBJ2-7; TRBD1 or TRBD2 may be the D gene (6 bases each). The CDR3 consists of 14 residues. Trimming shortened V by 3 bases and J by 2 bases, and 11 bases separated the two germline ends. Germline V gene sequence: CDR1 ENHRY, CDR2 SYGVKD. The CDR3, as DNA: TGTGCCATCAGTGACGGGGGCAGCGCCTACGAGCAGTACTTC. Its protein is CAISDGGSAYEQYF.

The genes are TRBV4-1 and TRBJ2-7, with D perhaps being TRBD1 or TRBD2 (5 bases each). V shed 0 bases and J shed 2 bases, with 20 bases lying between them. There are 18 residues in the CDR3. The V gene's germline CDR1 is MGHRA and CDR2 YSYEKL. The CDR3 DNA reads as TGCGCCAGCAGCCAAGAACCTTCGGGACCCGGAGGACCCTACGAGCAGTACTTC. Its translation: CASSQEPSGPGGPYEQYF.

There are a few counts of this clonotype. This chain links TRBV7-9 with TRBJ1-1, with D possibly TRBD1 on 6 matching bases. The CDR3 loop spans 13 amino acids. Germline V gives CDR1 SEHNR, CDR2 FQNEAQ (reference sequence). The ends were cut back, 5 bases at V and 4 bases at J, with 11 bases in the middle. The CDR3 region is CASSQGLGTEAFF. The CDR3, as DNA: TGTGCCAGCAGCCAGGGGCTGGGCACTGAAGCTTTCTTT.

Ten or more counts support this clonotype. This sequence joins TRBV4-1 and TRBJ2-7; tentative D call: TRBD1 (6 bases). CDR3 length equals 15 residues. V was clipped by 1 base and J by 3 bases, with 13 bases between them. CDR1 MGHRA and CDR2 YSYEKL come from the germline V gene. CDR3 bases: TGCGCCAGCAGCCAAGCAGGGGTCACAGGCTACGAGCAGTACTTC. Amino acid sequence: CASSQAGVTGYEQYF.